The 32 T cell receptor beta chains below come from one sample, sequenced in a study of OX40 agonist ivuxolimab in advanced cancers. Measured with immunoSEQ multiplex PCR; TCRdb has only the in-frame clones, and not every one. The sample contains 25,000 to 35,000 clones, more than 75% of which appear only once. Sequencing was performed on CD4+ or CD8+ T cells sorted from blood, taken in a trial of the OX40 agonist ivuxolimab. All receptors come from an adult with an advanced solid tumor such as melanoma, head and neck, liver or kidney cancer.

A note on this clone: Other DNA sequences in the same sample also yield this CDR3. CDR3 DNA: TGCGCCAGCAGCTCCCTCCAGGGTACGAACACTGAAGCTTTCTTT. This codes for CASSSLQGTNTEAFF. The V gene is TRBV5-1, the J gene TRBJ1-1; the D gene is possibly TRBD1 (5 bases). This CDR3 is built from 15 residues. The V gene's germline CDR1 is SGHRS and CDR2 YFSETQ. V was cut by 3 bases and J by 1 base, with 13 bases left in between.

The V gene is TRBV28, the J gene TRBJ2-3; TRBD1 is a possible D gene (5 bases). CDR1 and CDR2 (germline): MDHEN, SYDVKM. This CDR3 has 16 amino acids. The V and J ends lost 5 bases and 4 bases respectively, with 19 bases between them. CDR3 region: CASSPSRGIRADTQYF. CDR3 nucleotide sequence: TGTGCCAGCAGTCCCTCAAGGGGCATTAGGGCAGATACGCAGTATTTT.

The V and J genes are TRBV28 and TRBJ2-7; D call uncertain. Germline V gene lookup returns CDR1 MDHEN and CDR2 SYDVKM. The CDR3 spans 12 residues. V gave up 3 bases and J gave up 3 bases, with 6 bases separating them. CDR3 in amino acids: CASSFGVYEQYF. In DNA, the CDR3 is TGTGCCAGCAGTTTTGGGGTCTACGAGCAGTACTTC.

In its sample, this clone was seen once. This chain uses TRBV27 with TRBJ2-7; TRBD1 matches at 7 bases. Per germline, CDR1 MNHEY and CDR2 SMNVEV (reference sequence). The CDR3 has 15 residues. Germline trimming cut 2 bases from V and 3 bases from J; bases unmatched to any gene: 7. The DNA for the CDR3 is TGTGCCAGCAGTTTAGAGGCAGGGGGTAACTACGAGCAGTACTTC. This sequence encodes CASSLEAGGNYEQYF.

This rearrangement joins TRBV4-3 to TRBJ2-1; TRBD2 matches 9 bases. With 1 base clipped from V and 7 bases from J, the junction kept 5 bases outside the gene matches. The CDR3 spans 15 residues. The V gene's germline CDR1 is LGHNA and CDR2 YSLEER. The CDR3 nucleotides are TGCGCCAGCAGCCAAGGACTAGCGGTGATGAATGAGCAGTTCTTC. This codes for CASSQGLAVMNEQFF.

This rearrangement joins TRBV13 to TRBJ1-1; D ambiguous. V lost 4 bases, J lost 1 base, and 7 bases lay in between. Germline lookup yields CDR1 PRHDT and CDR2 FYEKMQ (reference sequence). The length of the CDR3 is 13 residues. CDR3 sequence: CASSYGRNTEAFF. The CDR3 bases are TGTGCCAGCAGCTACGGACGGAACACTGAAGCTTTCTTT. The variable domain in full, completed from reference TRBV13 and TRBJ1-1, reads AAGVIQSPRHLIKEKRETATLKCYPIPRHDTVYWYQQGPGQDPQFLISFYEKMQSDKGSIPDRFSAQQFSDYHSELNMSSLELGDSALYFCASSYGRNTEAFFGQGTRLTVV.

The rearrangement joins TRBV27 to TRBJ1-1; D gene ambiguous. Germline assignment: CDR1 MNHEY and CDR2 SMNVEV (reference sequence). CDR3 size: 14 residues. V gave up 0 bases and J gave up 1 base, with 6 bases separating them. This CDR3 reads CASSLSGRNTEAFF. The CDR3 DNA is TGTGCCAGCAGTTTATCCGGGCGGAACACTGAAGCTTTCTTT.

The rearrangement joins TRBV9 to TRBJ2-7, with 7 bases matching TRBD2. V was pared by 4 bases and J by 4 bases, with 8 bases of the junction left unmatched. The germline CDR1 and CDR2 sequences are SGDLS and YYNGEE. The CDR3 spans 14 residues. CDR3 sequence reads: CASSPAGAGYEQYF. DNA of the CDR3: TGTGCCAGCAGCCCCGCAGGAGCGGGGTACGAGCAGTACTTC.

This clone was detected only once. The DNA of the CDR3 is TGTGCCAGCAGTTACGGGGGGGGCAATGAAAAACTGTTTTTT. This gives the protein CASSYGGGNEKLFF. The chain combines TRBV6-5 with TRBJ1-4; tentatively, D is TRBD1 (6 bases). The CDR3 runs to 14 residues. CDR1 is MNHEY and CDR2 is SVGAGI in the germline V gene. V was trimmed by 2 bases and J by 5 bases, leaving 9 bases between them.

The rearrangement links TRBV28 to TRBJ2-2; D ambiguous. CDR3 length: 13 residues. Germline V gene lookup returns CDR1 MDHEN and CDR2 SYDVKM. V lost 3 bases to trimming and J lost 7 bases, with 9 bases between them. The CDR3 sequence is CASSFRLIGELFF. The DNA for the CDR3 is TGTGCCAGCAGTTTCCGACTTATCGGGGAGCTGTTTTTT.

The V and J genes are TRBV11-3 and TRBJ1-5; no clear D gene. CDR3 length equals 13 residues. Trimming removed 1 base at V and 7 bases at J, with 8 bases between. Germline CDR1 SGHNT, CDR2 YENEEA. Written as DNA, the CDR3 is TGTGCCAGCAGCTTAGGGGGAAGACAGCCCCAGCATTTT. It codes for CASSLGGRQPQHF. Together with reference TRBV11-3 and TRBJ1-5, the CDR3 gives the full variable domain: EAGVVQSPRYKIIEKKQPVAFWCNPISGHNTLYWYLQNLGQGPELLIRYENEEAVDDSQLPKDRFSAERLKGVDSTLKIQPAELGDSAVYLCASSLGGRQPQHFGDGTRLSIL.

This clone is judged large. The V and J genes are TRBV25-1 and TRBJ1-1; weak D call: TRBD1 (6 bases). Germline V CDR1 and CDR2: MGHDK, SYGVNS. This CDR3 contains 15 residues. V was pared by 3 bases and J by 4 bases, with 15 bases between. The CDR3 DNA is TGTGCCAGCAGTGAGCTCACAGGGTCTGTCACTGAAGCTTTCTTT. As protein: CASSELTGSVTEAFF. Full variable domain (remainder filled in from reference TRBV25-1 and TRBJ1-1): EADIYQTPRYLVIGTGKKITLECSQTMGHDKMYWYQQDPGMELHLIHYSYGVNSTEKGDLSSESTVSRIRTEHFPLTLESARPSHTSQYLCASSELTGSVTEAFFGQGTRLTVV.

The chain has TRBV6-1 and TRBJ1-1, with TRBD1 matching over 7 bases. With 5 bases clipped from V and 0 bases from J, the junction kept 3 bases outside the gene matches. CDR1 is MNHNS, CDR2 SASEGT, per germline. The CDR3 length is 14 residues. CDR3 sequence: CASSKGAMNTEAFF. The CDR3 DNA is TGTGCCAGCAGTAAGGGGGCGATGAACACTGAAGCTTTCTTT.

V and J are TRBV7-2 and TRBJ2-7; D unresolved. V lost 4 bases and J lost 2, with 12 bases in between. The CDR3 is 14 amino acids. Germline loops: CDR1 SGHTA, CDR2 FQGNSA. The DNA for the CDR3 is TGTGCCAGCAGCTCGCCGACATCTACCTACGAGCAGTACTTC. It encodes CASSSPTSTYEQYF.

The chain uses TRBV7-9 and TRBJ2-7; no clear D gene. V was cut by 5 bases and J by 3 bases, with 8 bases left in between. Germline-derived CDR1 and CDR2 are SEHNR and FQNEAQ (reference sequence). The CDR3 has 12 amino acids. Written as DNA, the CDR3 is TGTGCCAGCAGCGCCGAAAACTACGAGCAGTACTTC. This sequence encodes CASSAENYEQYF.

The chain has TRBV27 and TRBJ1-4; D not resolved. The length of the CDR3 is 13 residues. Germline V CDR1 and CDR2: MNHEY, SMNVEV (reference sequence). V lost 3 bases, J lost 7 bases, and 9 bases lay in between. The CDR3 bases are TGTGCCAGCAGTTTGGTAGCGGCTGAAAAACTGTTTTTT. It codes for CASSLVAAEKLFF.

The rearrangement uses TRBV30 and TRBJ2-1; no clear D. The V gene's germline CDR1 is GTSNPN and CDR2 SVGIG (reference sequence). V was clipped by 8 bases and J by 3 bases, with 14 bases between them. CDR3 length equals 13 residues. The CDR3, as DNA: TGTGCCCGCGACGAGAAGAACTACAATGAGCAGTTCTTC. Protein product: CARDEKNYNEQFF.

Written as DNA, the CDR3 is TGCGCCAGCAGCTTCACTAGTAGCACAGATACGCAGTATTTT. Amino acid sequence: CASSFTSSTDTQYF. This chain links TRBV5-1 with TRBJ2-3; D might be TRBD2 (5 bases). CDR3 size: 14 residues. Trimming took 2 bases from V and 0 from J, leaving 7 bases between them. Germline loops: CDR1 SGHRS, CDR2 YFSETQ. Full variable domain (missing parts from reference TRBV5-1 and TRBJ2-3): KAGVTQTPRYLIKTRGQQVTLSCSPISGHRSVSWYQQTPGQGLQFLFEYFSETQRNKGNFPGRFSGRQFSNSRSEMNVSTLELGDSALYLCASSFTSSTDTQYFGPGTRLTVL.

The CDR3 spells CASSYDDYQETQYF. DNA of the CDR3: TGTGCCAGCAGTTACGACGATTACCAAGAGACCCAGTACTTC. The rearrangement links TRBV6-6 to TRBJ2-5; no clear D gene. The CDR3 is 14 residues long. Germline V gene lookup returns CDR1 MNHNY and CDR2 SVGAGI (reference sequence). Deletions cut 2 bases from V and 0 bases from J, with 7 bases between.

The chain employs TRBV4-1 and TRBJ2-1, with 11 bases identical to TRBD2. CDR1 and CDR2 from the germline V gene are MGHRA and YSYEKL. V lost 8 bases to trimming and J lost 10 bases; unmatched junction nucleotides: 13. The CDR3 is made up of 15 amino acids. DNA of the CDR3: TGCGCCAGCTCTATCCTAGCGGGAGGTTCCTACGAGCAGTTCTTC. The encoded protein is CASSILAGGSYEQFF.

The gene calls are TRBV7-3 and TRBJ2-3, with D perhaps matching TRBD2 (6 bases). CDR1 and CDR2 (germline): SGHTA, FQGTGA. Trimming stripped 4 bases from V and 0 bases from J, with 11 bases between. The CDR3 has 15 amino acids. CDR3 loop: CASSWGETSTDTQYF. The CDR3 bases are TGTGCCAGCAGCTGGGGGGAAACTAGCACAGATACGCAGTATTTT.

J is TRBJ2-7 and V is TRBV5-1, with 8 bases aligning to TRBD1. V lost 3 bases, J lost 3 bases, and 5 bases stayed unmatched. The V gene's germline CDR1 is SGHRS and CDR2 YFSETQ. The CDR3 totals 14 residues. The CDR3: CASSWNGQGYEQYF. The CDR3 coding sequence is TGCGCCAGCAGCTGGAACGGACAGGGCTACGAGCAGTACTTC.

The chain is built from TRBV6-1 and TRBJ1-3, with D possibly matching TRBD1 (5 bases). Germline CDR1 is MNHNS and CDR2 is SASEGT. Trimming left V 6 bases short and J 2 bases short, with 11 bases between. This CDR3 is 14 amino acids long. CDR3 nucleotides: TGTGCCAGCAGGGCAGGGTCCGCTGGAAACACCATATATTTT. Its protein is CASRAGSAGNTIYF.

By proportion, this clone is medium-sized (0.01 to 0.1%). The rearrangement links TRBV11-2 to TRBJ1-2; TRBD1 is a possible D gene (6 bases). Between the trimmed V and J ends, which lost 3 bases and 0 bases, there was a span of 8 bases. Germline-derived CDR1 and CDR2 are SGHAT and FQNNGV. This CDR3 has 14 amino acids. CDR3 loop: CASSFGQSNYGYTF. The CDR3 bases are TGTGCCAGCAGCTTCGGACAGTCTAACTATGGCTACACCTTC.

This sequence joins TRBV9 and TRBJ2-2; 9 bases map to TRBD1. Germline V gene lookup returns CDR1 SGDLS and CDR2 YYNGEE. The CDR3 runs to 16 residues. With V trimmed by 4 bases and J by 3 bases, 7 bases remained unmatched. The CDR3 sequence: CASSPLGQGHTGELFF. The CDR3 bases are TGTGCCAGCAGCCCCCTAGGACAGGGGCACACCGGGGAGCTGTTTTTT.

The rearrangement joins TRBV13 to TRBJ1-6, with 7 bases fitting TRBD1. Per the germline V gene, CDR1 is PRHDT and CDR2 is FYEKMQ (reference sequence). The trim removed 6 bases at V and 6 bases at J, leaving 5 bases unmatched. This CDR3 is 14 amino acids long. The CDR3 DNA is TGTGCCAGCAGGTCGGCAGGGGGTAATTCACCCCTCCACTTT. This sequence encodes CASRSAGGNSPLHF. Variable domain in full (rest from reference TRBV13 and TRBJ1-6): AAGVIQSPRHLIKEKRETATLKCYPIPRHDTVYWYQQGPGQDPQFLISFYEKMQSDKGSIPDRFSAQQFSDYHSELNMSSLELGDSALYFCASRSAGGNSPLHFGNGTRLTVT.

This sequence joins TRBV5-1 and TRBJ2-7; TRBD1 might be the D (6 bases). CDR3 length: 15 amino acids. Trimming cost V 0 bases and J 0 bases, with 10 bases left between them. In germline, CDR1 is SGHRS, CDR2 YFSETQ. The CDR3 loop is CASSLDDRSSYEQYF. CDR3 nucleotides: TGCGCCAGCAGCTTGGACGACAGGAGCTCCTACGAGCAGTACTTC.

The rearrangement links TRBV9 to TRBJ2-5; D perhaps matches TRBD1 (6 bases). Trimming shortened V by 2 bases and J by 1 base, and 18 bases separated the two germline ends. Germline loops: CDR1 SGDLS, CDR2 YYNGEE. This CDR3 is built from 17 residues. The CDR3 loop reads CASSVSRGWGLQETQYF. As DNA, the CDR3 is TGTGCCAGCAGCGTTTCCAGGGGTTGGGGGCTCCAAGAGACCCAGTACTTC.

The chain has TRBV4-3 and TRBJ2-3; no definite D call. The germline V and J ends were trimmed by 0 bases and 0 bases, with 7 bases remaining between them. This CDR3 has 15 amino acids. The V gene's germline CDR1 is LGHNA and CDR2 YSLEER. The CDR3 here is CASSQDQTSTDTQYF. The CDR3 DNA reads as TGCGCCAGCAGCCAAGATCAGACCAGCACAGATACGCAGTATTTT.

The rearrangement links TRBV7-7 to TRBJ2-2; D gene uncertain. CDR3 size: 14 residues. V lost 2 bases, J lost 2 bases, and 6 bases lay in between. The germline V gene encodes CDR1 SSHAT and CDR2 FNYEAQ (reference sequence). DNA of the CDR3: TGTGCCAGCAGCTTACAGAGTAACACCGGGGAGCTGTTTTTT. The encoded protein is CASSLQSNTGELFF.

This sequence joins TRBV19 and TRBJ1-1; D unclear. Trimming removed 3 bases at V and 0 bases at J, with 11 bases between. CDR3 size: 15 residues. In germline, CDR1 is LNHDA, CDR2 SQIVND (reference sequence). This CDR3 is CASSIPQAMNTEAFF. The CDR3, as DNA: TGTGCCAGTAGTATTCCCCAGGCTATGAACACTGAAGCTTTCTTT.

The chain has TRBV4-1 and TRBJ2-5, with 8 bases identical to TRBD2. Trimming cost V 1 base and J 1 base; bases outside gene matches: 2. The germline gives CDR1 MGHRA, CDR2 YSYEKL. CDR3 length: 15 amino acids. CDR3 nucleotides: TGCGCCAGCAGCCAAGCGACTAGCGTCCAAGAGACCCAGTACTTC. Encoded protein: CASSQATSVQETQYF.